These 10 T cell receptor beta chains share one sample of origin, sequenced in a study of cytomegalovirus exposure and HLA in healthy donors. A multiplex PCR was run with 60 Vbeta primers and 13 Jbeta primers. Assay: immunoSEQ multiplex PCR; the TCRdb copy retains only in-frame clones and omits some. This repertoire shows about 130,000 clones, roughly 82% found once; its top ten account for 10% to 12%. The sample consisted of PBMCs. Every receptor here comes from a male donor in good health and CMV-seropositive.

The J gene is TRBJ2-3, the V gene TRBV7-2; TRBD2 matches 8 bases. Germline V gene data show CDR1 as SGHTA and CDR2 as FQGNSA. J lost 2 bases, V lost 3 bases, and 4 bases had no gene match. CDR3 length: 15 residues. This CDR3 is CASSFGLAFTDTQYF. As DNA, the CDR3 is TGTGCCAGCAGCTTTGGACTAGCATTCACAGATACGCAGTATTTT.

The chain uses TRBV27 and TRBJ1-5, with 10 bases identical to TRBD1. Germline assignment: CDR1 MNHEY and CDR2 SMNVEV (reference sequence). The length of the CDR3 is 15 residues. Trimming cost V 6 bases and J 6 bases; bases outside gene matches: 8. The CDR3, as DNA: TGTGCCAGCAGCCCAGACAGGGGGCGCGGTCAGCCCCAGCATTTT. This encodes CASSPDRGRGQPQHF.

The chain is built from TRBV18 and TRBJ2-3, with D maybe TRBD2 (6 bases). This CDR3 has 19 residues. The V end lost 2 bases, the J end lost 2 bases, and 23 bases lay between the germline ends. The V gene's germline CDR1 is KGHSH and CDR2 LQKENI. CDR3 bases: TGTGCCAGCTCACCAAATCCCATAGGGCCCGGAGGGCCCACAGATACGCAGTATTTT. Its translation: CASSPNPIGPGGPTDTQYF. Filled out from reference TRBV18 and TRBJ2-3, the complete variable domain reads NAGVMQNPRHLVRRRGQEARLRCSPMKGHSHVYWYRQLPEEGLKFMVYLQKENIIDESGMPKERFSAEFPKEGPSILRIQQVVRGDSAAYFCASSPNPIGPGGPTDTQYFGPGTRLTVL.

The V gene is TRBV2, the J gene TRBJ1-4; the match to TRBD1 covers 7 bases. Germline V lookup: CDR1 SNHLY, CDR2 FYNNEI. V lost 1 base and J lost 6; bases outside the gene matches: 2. The CDR3 sequence is 14 residues long. CDR3 DNA sequence: TGTGCCAGCAGTGAAGGACAGGGTTATGAAAAACTGTTTTTT. Its translation: CASSEGQGYEKLFF.

This chain uses TRBV5-1 with TRBJ1-3; a weak D match, TRBD1 (6 bases). V gave up 1 base and J gave up 6 bases, with 17 bases separating them. CDR1 is SGHRS, CDR2 YFSETQ, per germline. This CDR3 has 16 amino acids. The CDR3 sequence is CASSLNSIRGANTIYF. As DNA, the CDR3 is TGCGCCAGCAGCTTGAACTCTATCAGGGGTGCAAACACCATATATTTT.

The chain couples TRBV4-2 to TRBJ2-1; TRBD2 aligns across 11 bases. CDR3 length: 13 residues. V was pared by 3 bases and J by 15 bases, with 7 bases of the junction left unmatched. Germline CDR1 and CDR2: LGHNA and YNFKEQ. The CDR3 DNA reads TGTGCCAGCAGCCAGGTACTAGCGGGAGTTCTGTTCTTC. Amino acids: CASSQVLAGVLFF.

This clone has only a few counts. This chain uses TRBV28 with TRBJ2-2, with D perhaps TRBD1 (5 bases). Trimming took off 4 bases at V and 1 base at J, with 19 bases between the two ends. The germline V gene encodes CDR1 MDHEN and CDR2 SYDVKM. The CDR3 runs to 18 residues. CDR3 nucleotide sequence: TGTGCCAGCAGTTCCCCGTTTCCCAGGGTAAAGAACACCGGGGAGCTGTTTTTT. It translates to CASSSPFPRVKNTGELFF.

The V gene is TRBV5-6, the J gene TRBJ1-1; D perhaps matches TRBD1 (5 bases). CDR1 and CDR2 (germline): SGHDT, YYEEEE. This CDR3 comprises 14 residues. The ends were cut back, 1 base at V and 3 bases at J, with 10 bases in the middle. The CDR3 loop is CASSLSAGYTEAFF. As DNA, the CDR3 is TGTGCCAGCAGCTTGAGTGCAGGGTACACTGAAGCTTTCTTT.

The gene calls are TRBV13 and TRBJ1-2, with TRBD1 as a possible D gene (6 bases). Germline lookup yields CDR1 PRHDT and CDR2 FYEKMQ (reference sequence). CDR3 length: 14 amino acids. Trimming stripped 4 bases from V and 3 bases from J, with 12 bases between. CDR3 coding DNA: TGTGCCAGCAGCTCAGGACAGAGAGACTATGGCTACACCTTC. Protein product: CASSSGQRDYGYTF.

This rearrangement joins TRBV7-9 to TRBJ1-2, with D possibly being TRBD1 (6 bases). Trimming took 2 bases from V and 8 from J, leaving 21 bases between them. Per germline, CDR1 SEHNR and CDR2 FQNEAQ (reference sequence). This CDR3 comprises 16 residues. CDR3 residues: CASSLSWTADPRGYTF. CDR3 DNA sequence: TGTGCCAGCAGCTTAAGTTGGACAGCTGACCCCCGAGGCTACACCTTC.